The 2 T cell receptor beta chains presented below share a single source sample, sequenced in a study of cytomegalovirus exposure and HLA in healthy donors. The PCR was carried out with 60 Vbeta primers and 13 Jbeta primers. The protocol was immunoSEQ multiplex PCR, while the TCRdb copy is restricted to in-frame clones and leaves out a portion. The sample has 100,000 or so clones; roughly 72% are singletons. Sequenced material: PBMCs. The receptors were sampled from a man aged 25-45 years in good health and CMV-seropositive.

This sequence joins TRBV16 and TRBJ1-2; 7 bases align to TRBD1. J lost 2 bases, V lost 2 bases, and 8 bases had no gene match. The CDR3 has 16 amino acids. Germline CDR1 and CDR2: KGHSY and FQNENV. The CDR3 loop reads CASSQPEGARNYGYTF. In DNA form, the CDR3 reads TGTGCCAGCAGCCAACCTGAGGGGGCGAGGAACTATGGCTACACCTTC.

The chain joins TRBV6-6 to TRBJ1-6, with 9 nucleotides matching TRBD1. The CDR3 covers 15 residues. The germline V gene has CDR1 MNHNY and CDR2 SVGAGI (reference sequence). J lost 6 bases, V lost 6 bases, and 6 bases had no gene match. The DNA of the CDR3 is TGTGCCAGCAGCCAACTACAGGGGGCTAATTCACCCCTCCACTTT. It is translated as CASSQLQGANSPLHF.